This T cell receptor beta chain was identified in a study of T cell repertoires in cytomegalovirus infection. Looking at the study overall: Both recently identified HLA-C-restricted and well-studied HLA-B-restricted CMV epitopes were used in the study. Through public TCR beta signatures, both CMV infection and matching HLA type were indicated.

Using its own MiXCR run on the reads, TCRdb lists one record per CDR3 protein. The data contain more than 300,000 distinct CDR3 sequences, just under 35% of them singletons. Findings and limits, study-wide: The ex vivo response showed dominance by HLA-C-restricted CMV-specific TCR beta clonotypes. CMV carriers with the relevant HLA were identified by cumulative public TCR beta family frequency.

Trimming stripped 5 bases from V and 2 bases from J, with 13 bases between. From germline, CDR1 is SGHTA and CDR2 FQGNSA. This CDR3 comprises 15 residues. This clonotype was observed a few times. What it binds is unknown. The chain joins TRBV7-2 to TRBJ1-5; unclear D gene. The TCR sequence derives from a human donor in good health (CMV status not recorded). Some clones in this sample may be carry-over from other donors' samples. Source: cultured PBMCs, taken from culture after CMV antigen stimulation. CDR3 region: CASSLTIGGNQPQHF. CDR3 nucleotide sequence: TGTGCCAGCAGCCTCACTATAGGCGGCAATCAGCCCCAGCATTTT.